The rows below give T cell receptor beta chains drawn from one sample of a study of cytomegalovirus exposure and HLA in healthy donors. Profiled with immunoSEQ multiplex PCR; TCRdb holds only in-frame clones, not every one. The top ten clones hold roughly 31% of a sample with more than 100,000 clones, under 80% of them seen once. Sequenced sample: PBMCs. The receptor source for this set is a man aged 55 to 70 in good health and CMV-seropositive. Both conserved end residues are part of each CDR3. Each record gives: D gene, V gene, J gene, clone size, CDR3 protein, CDR3 DNA. D genes are given only for firm matches. Size is omitted from some rows. Given values are once, few, many or a class for expanded clones.

.	TRBV7-2	TRBJ1-2	few	CASSYGQNYGYTF	TGTGCCAGCAGCTACGGACAGAACTATGGCTACACCTTC
.	TRBV5-1	TRBJ2-5	.	CASNSDGVQETQYF	TGCGCCAGCAATAGCGACGGAGTACAAGAGACCCAGTACTTC
TRBD1	TRBV11-3	TRBJ2-1	.	CASSLDRQGNEQFF	TGTGCCAGCAGCTTAGATCGACAGGGCAATGAGCAGTTCTTC
.	TRBV5-1	TRBJ1-1	.	CASSAQAGGGTEAFF	TGCGCCAGCAGCGCCCAAGCTGGTGGAGGCACTGAAGCTTTCTTT
.	TRBV11-2	TRBJ1-1	.	CASSLGQMNTEAFF	TGTGCCAGCAGCCTGGGACAAATGAACACTGAAGCTTTCTTT
TRBD2	TRBV27	TRBJ2-3	.	CASSPLGASGRATDTQYF	TGTGCCAGCAGTCCGTTGGGGGCTAGCGGGAGGGCCACAGATACGCAGTATTTT
TRBD2	TRBV5-1	TRBJ2-5	.	CASSPSTSGGKTQYF	TGCGCCAGCAGCCCCTCGACTAGCGGGGGAAAGACCCAGTACTTC
.	TRBV9	TRBJ1-2	few	CASSAASQDNYGYTF	TGTGCCAGCAGCGCAGCTTCACAGGATAACTATGGCTACACCTTC
TRBD2	TRBV7-8	TRBJ2-5	.	CASSLGASGSETQYF	TGTGCCAGCAGCTTGGGAGCTAGCGGGAGTGAGACCCAGTACTTC
TRBD1	TRBV4-1	TRBJ1-5	.	CASSQAGGQPQHF	TGCGCCAGCAGCCAAGCAGGGGGGCAGCCCCAGCATTTT
TRBD1	TRBV6-6	TRBJ1-5	.	CASRGRDRDNQPQHF	TGTGCCAGCAGGGGGCGGGACAGAGACAATCAGCCCCAGCATTTT
TRBD1	TRBV5-1	TRBJ2-7	few	CASSFLTPGQGVEQYF	TGCGCCAGCAGCTTTCTAACTCCGGGACAGGGAGTCGAGCAGTACTTC
.	TRBV5-1	TRBJ1-1	.	CASRRVNTEAFF	TGCGCCAGCAGGAGGGTGAACACTGAAGCTTTCTTT
.	TRBV15	TRBJ2-5	.	CATSRDGRQGGTQYF	TGTGCCACCAGCAGAGATGGCCGGCAGGGAGGGACCCAGTACTTC